This T cell receptor beta chain was recovered during a study of breast tumors, draining lymph nodes, adjacent tissues. Study conclusions and caveats: The lymph node origin of tumor T cells was framed as consistent with a hypothesis, not demonstrated.

V trimming: 6 bases; J trimming: 3 bases; junction bases outside the gene matches: 12. The CDR3 loop spans 17 amino acids. The germline V gene has CDR1 SGHTA and CDR2 FQGNSA. TCRdb reanalysed the multiplex PCR reads using MiXCR and keeps one entry per CDR3 protein. Of 14,000 to 15,000 distinct CDR3 sequences listed, more than 45% are singletons. With regard to this clonotype: Antigen specificity is unknown.

The chain couples TRBV7-2 to TRBJ2-3; 10 nucleotides agree with TRBD2. The sample was tumor-adjacent breast tissue. This clonotype originated in a female donor with breast cancer. Some clones in this sample may be carry-over from other donors' samples. The CDR3 region is CASSYSRAGGQTDTQYF. The CDR3 DNA reads as TGTGCCAGCAGTTACTCGAGAGCGGGGGGGCAGACAGATACGCAGTATTTT.